These T cell receptor beta chains were read from a single sample in a study of cytomegalovirus exposure and HLA in healthy donors. TCRdb's table, derived via immunoSEQ multiplex PCR, lists solely in-frame clones and lacks some. Of 200,000 or so clones detected, less than 85% appear once; the ten largest clones hold under 0.8%. Sample: PBMCs. These receptors were collected from a man in his late teens or twenties in good health and CMV-seronegative. Each CDR3 is given with its conserved first and last residue. The D gene is left open where the match is weak. Size is stated for part of the rows, as once, few or many counts, or as a class when the clone is expanded.

size	D	J	V	CDR3	DNA
NA	TRBD1	TRBJ2-2	TRBV7-8	CASEGPTGAGELFF	TGTGCCAGTGAAGGTCCTACAGGGGCCGGGGAGCTGTTTTTT
NA	TRBD2	TRBJ2-2	TRBV9	CASSPPLAGSTGELFF	TGTGCCAGCAGCCCTCCGCTAGCGGGATCCACCGGGGAGCTGTTTTTT
once	NA	TRBJ2-3	TRBV5-6	CASSRQDGTDTQYF	TGTGCCAGCAGCCGACAGGACGGCACAGATACGCAGTATTTT
NA	TRBD1	TRBJ2-5	TRBV7-3	CARPGQHLYQETQYF	TGTGCCAGGCCGGGACAGCATCTTTACCAAGAGACCCAGTACTTC
once	TRBD1	TRBJ1-5	TRBV19	CAGAGQASIPQHF	TGTGCCGGGGCGGGACAGGCTAGCATTCCCCAGCATTTT
NA	TRBD2	TRBJ2-7	TRBV19	CASSAIAGGHEQYF	TGTGCCAGTAGTGCAATAGCGGGAGGTCACGAGCAGTACTTC
NA	TRBD1	TRBJ1-2	TRBV29-1	CSVEDILGQGAHGYTF	TGCAGCGTTGAAGACATCCTTGGACAGGGGGCGCATGGCTACACCTTC
NA	NA	TRBJ1-2	TRBV19	CASSTGGRGVLRTYGYTF	TGTGCCAGTAGTACCGGTGGCAGGGGAGTTTTGAGGACCTATGGCTACACCTTC
NA	TRBD1	TRBJ2-1	TRBV6-5	CASSRDRGRNEQFF	TGTGCCAGCAGCCGGGACAGGGGGCGCAATGAGCAGTTCTTC
few	NA	TRBJ2-6	TRBV6-5	CASSNTGSGANVLTF	TGTGCCAGCAGTAATACAGGGTCTGGGGCCAACGTCCTGACTTTC
NA	TRBD1	TRBJ2-7	TRBV28	CASSLIRTGVTSYEQYF	TGTGCCAGCAGTTTAATCCGGACAGGGGTCACTTCCTACGAGCAGTACTTC
few	TRBD1	TRBJ2-7	TRBV28	CASSSSGTGGAKQYF	TGTGCCAGCAGTTCCTCCGGGACAGGGGGCGCAAAGCAGTACTTC
NA	TRBD1	TRBJ2-7	TRBV5-1	CASSPDRAGDEQYF	TGCGCCAGCAGCCCGGACAGGGCAGGTGACGAGCAGTACTTC
NA	TRBD1	TRBJ2-7	TRBV4-2	CASSQESTGGNYEQYF	TGTGCCAGCAGCCAAGAGTCGACAGGGGGAAACTACGAGCAGTACTTC
NA	TRBD1	TRBJ1-1	TRBV4-1	CASSQETGDGTEAFF	TGCGCCAGCAGCCAAGAAACAGGGGATGGAACTGAAGCTTTCTTT
NA	NA	TRBJ1-2	TRBV5-6	CASSREGGVLNYGYTF	TGTGCCAGCAGTCGGGAAGGGGGGGTACTAAACTATGGCTACACCTTC
NA	TRBD1	TRBJ1-2	TRBV7-9	CASSLADRGGGYTF	TGTGCCAGCAGCTTAGCCGACAGGGGCGGTGGCTACACCTTC
NA	NA	TRBJ2-6	TRBV10-2	CASSEGGGANVLTF	TGCGCCAGCAGTGAGGGAGGGGGGGCCAACGTCCTGACTTTC
NA	TRBD1	TRBJ1-2	TRBV2	CASSEVWGGQGAKGYTF	TGTGCCAGCAGTGAAGTTTGGGGCGGACAGGGGGCGAAGGGCTACACCTTC
NA	NA	TRBJ2-1	TRBV28	CASSRGAGESNEQFF	TGTGCCAGCAGTCGAGGGGCAGGGGAATCCAATGAGCAGTTCTTC
NA	NA	TRBJ2-7	TRBV30	CASRESYEQYF	TGTGCCTCCCGGGAGTCCTACGAGCAGTACTTC
NA	NA	TRBJ2-3	TRBV7-9	CASSLAATRTDAQYF	TGTGCCAGCAGCTTAGCAGCCACTCGGACAGATGCGCAGTATTTT
NA	TRBD1	TRBJ2-5	TRBV9	CASSTGTGQETQYF	TGTGCCAGCAGCACGGGGACAGGCCAAGAGACCCAGTACTTC
NA	NA	TRBJ2-6	TRBV5-1	CASSLDGVSGSGANVLTF	TGCGCCAGCAGCTTGGACGGGGTATCGGGCTCTGGGGCCAACGTCCTGACTTTC
few	TRBD2	TRBJ2-3	TRBV5-1	CASSLGASGTTTDTQYF	TGCGCCAGCAGCTTGGGGGCTAGCGGGACCACCACAGATACGCAGTATTTT
few	NA	TRBJ2-4	TRBV7-9	CSSSLPPRLAGQGNIQYF	TGTTCCAGCAGCTTACCCCCCAGACTAGCGGGACAGGGGAACATTCAGTACTTC
NA	TRBD2	TRBJ2-3	TRBV2	CASSDSGRATGDTQYF	TGTGCCAGCAGTGATAGCGGGAGGGCCACGGGAGATACGCAGTATTTT
NA	NA	TRBJ2-4	TRBV5-1	CASSLDVAKNIQYF	TGCGCCAGCAGCTTGGATGTCGCGAAAAACATTCAGTACTTC
few	TRBD1	TRBJ2-7	TRBV19	CASSQQGEPLRSPYEQYF	TGTGCCAGTAGCCAACAGGGGGAACCCTTGCGAAGCCCCTACGAGCAGTACTTC
NA	TRBD1	TRBJ1-5	TRBV6-4	CASSDSPGQGALSYQPQHF	TGTGCCAGCAGTGACTCCCCGGGACAGGGGGCCCTCTCCTATCAGCCCCAGCATTTT
NA	NA	TRBJ1-6	TRBV2	CASSDQGQMNSPLHF	TGTGCCAGCAGTGACCAAGGACAGATGAATTCACCCCTCCACTTT
NA	NA	TRBJ1-1	TRBV7-3	CASSIGEASGTEAFF	TGTGCCAGCAGCATCGGGGAGGCGTCGGGGACTGAAGCTTTCTTT
NA	NA	TRBJ1-1	TRBV2	CASSTTVNTEAFF	TGTGCCAGCAGTACGACAGTGAACACTGAAGCTTTCTTT
NA	NA	TRBJ1-3	TRBV9	CASSFKGVEGNTIYF	TGTGCCAGCAGCTTTAAAGGGGTCGAAGGAAACACCATATATTTT
once	NA	TRBJ1-5	TRBV2	CASRGARDGNQPQHF	TGTGCCAGCAGGGGGGCTCGGGACGGCAATCAGCCCCAGCATTTT
few	NA	TRBJ1-2	TRBV11-2	CASSLVRGPLPYGYTF	TGTGCCAGCAGCTTAGTCAGGGGTCCCCTCCCATATGGCTACACCTTC
few	NA	TRBJ1-1	TRBV7-8	CASSLVTGIEAFF	TGTGCCAGCAGCTTAGTTACGGGTATTGAAGCTTTCTTT
NA	TRBD2	TRBJ2-3	TRBV18	CASSSLAGGFGASLTDTQYF	TGTGCCAGCTCAAGTCTAGCGGGAGGATTTGGAGCCTCACTCACAGATACGCAGTATTTT
NA	TRBD1	TRBJ2-7	TRBV11-3	CASSSTGDEQYF	TGTGCCAGCAGCTCGACAGGGGACGAGCAGTACTTC
NA	TRBD2	TRBJ2-1	TRBV9	CASSVAAGEISYNEQFF	TGTGCCAGCAGCGTAGCTGCGGGAGAGATCTCCTACAATGAGCAGTTCTTC
NA	NA	TRBJ2-7	TRBV5-1	CASSSGDFSYEQYF	TGCGCCAGCAGCTCCGGGGACTTCTCCTACGAGCAGTACTTC
NA	NA	TRBJ1-1	TRBV18	CASSEGQNTEAFF	TGTGCCAGCTCAGAGGGACAGAACACTGAAGCTTTCTTT
NA	NA	TRBJ2-7	TRBV9	CASSDTGTEQYF	TGTGCCAGCAGCGACACAGGGACCGAGCAGTACTTC
NA	NA	TRBJ1-1	TRBV27	CASSLQNKNTEAFF	TGTGCCAGCAGTTTACAGAATAAGAACACTGAAGCTTTCTTT
NA	NA	TRBJ2-3	TRBV19	CASSIPGVGTDTQYF	TGTGCCAGTAGTATACCTGGAGTGGGCACAGATACGCAGTATTTT